The sequence of this TCR beta chain was determined in a study of T cells expressing NK-cell markers. Across the whole study: Researchers got TCR beta repertoires out of sorted CD3+CD56+NKG2C+, CD3+CD56+NKG2C- and CD3+CD56-NKG2C+ T cells. Findings of the study overall: A range of about 1.0-8% of CD8+ T cells consisted of dominant NKG2C+ clonotypes in roughly 6 donors. Several donors' CD3+CD56-NKG2C+ cells were dominated by the same clonotypes.

As regards this clonotype: Its antigen is unidentified.

TCR beta libraries carry UMIs added by 5'RACE template switching. TCRdb reprocessed the 5' RACE reads and reports one entry per CDR3 protein, with no DNA. Recorded for this sample: 300,000 to 450,000 distinct CDR3 sequences. The V gene's germline CDR1 is LGHDT and CDR2 YNNKEL (reference sequence). CDR3 length equals 16 residues. This TCR derives from a man aged 18-70 years in good health. Sequencing was carried out using blood T cells: a sorted CD56 or NKG2C T cell subset, CD4+ or CD8+ T cells, or bulk PBMC T cells (not recorded which). The chain carries TRBV3-1 and TRBJ2-7; TCRdb picks TRBD1, but there is no DNA to check that call. The CDR3 sequence is CASSPGPGQGMNEQYF.